The rows below give T cell receptor beta chains drawn from one sample of a study of blood T cell repertoires in COVID-19. Libraries were prepared by immunoSEQ multiplex PCR; TCRdb keeps only in-frame clonotypes and omits some of them. The sample has over 150,000 clones, 80% to 85% seen once. The source material was peripheral blood. These receptors all come from a woman between 35 and 50 years old with COVID-19, enrolled during active disease. Both conserved end residues are part of each CDR3. D genes are given only for firm matches. The size field is filled for only some rows; it gives once, few, many or a size class.

CDR3 length,J gene,V gene,clone size,D gene,CDR3 protein,CDR3 DNA
13,TRBJ2-7,TRBV3-1/TRBV3-2,.,.,CASSQRRDSEQYF,TGTGCCAGCAGTCAAAGACGGGATTCAGAGCAGTACTTC
13,TRBJ1-2,TRBV6-5,few,.,CASSYRTGDGYTF,TGTGCCAGCAGTTACCGGACGGGGGATGGCTACACCTTC
14,TRBJ2-2,TRBV10-1,.,.,CASSPGGNTGELFF,TGCGCCAGCAGTCCCGGGGGAAACACCGGGGAGCTGTTTTTT
15,TRBJ2-5,TRBV7-2,.,TRBD1,CASSPGGGARKTQYF,TGTGCCAGCAGCCCAGGGGGCGGAGCGAGGAAGACCCAGTACTTC
13,TRBJ1-1,TRBV19,few,.,CASSSYRTTEAFF,TGTGCCAGTAGTTCTTACAGGACCACTGAAGCTTTCTTT
14,TRBJ2-1,TRBV6-5,few,TRBD2,CASRATSIHNEQFF,TGTGCCAGCAGGGCGACTAGCATCCACAATGAGCAGTTCTTC
13,TRBJ2-7,TRBV2,.,TRBD1,CATSDRLAYEQYF,TGTGCCACCTCGGACAGGCTAGCCTACGAGCAGTACTTC
14,TRBJ2-3,TRBV24-1,.,TRBD1,CATRGQGDADTQYF,TGTGCCACCAGGGGACAGGGAGACGCAGATACGCAGTATTTT
14,TRBJ1-5,TRBV7-2,.,.,CASSFLGADQPQHF,TGTGCCAGCAGCTTTCTAGGGGCTGATCAGCCCCAGCATTTT
13,TRBJ1-1,TRBV11-3,once,.,CASSLRTGAEAFF,TGTGCCAGCAGCTTGCGGACGGGGGCTGAAGCTTTCTTT
17,TRBJ1-2,TRBV6-4,.,TRBD1,CASSEGDSPDRRGGYTF,TGTGCCAGCAGTGAAGGGGACAGCCCCGATCGAAGGGGTGGCTACACCTTC
15,TRBJ1-2,TRBV4-1,.,TRBD1,CASSPTVQGNYGYTF,TGCGCCAGCAGCCCAACCGTACAGGGGAACTATGGCTACACCTTC
13,TRBJ1-6,TRBV14,.,.,CASSDRGNSPLHF,TGTGCCAGCTCGGACCGGGGGAATTCACCCCTCCACTTT
12,TRBJ1-5,TRBV6-1,few,.,CASSDARWPQHF,TGTGCCAGCAGTGACGCCAGATGGCCCCAGCATTTT
14,TRBJ2-5,TRBV10-3,.,TRBD2,CAIRETSGQETQYF,TGTGCCATCAGGGAGACTAGCGGACAAGAGACCCAGTACTTC
16,TRBJ1-5,TRBV27,.,.,CASSPFGQSTNQPQHF,TGTGCCAGCAGTCCCTTCGGACAGTCCACCAATCAGCCCCAGCATTTT
14,TRBJ1-4,TRBV28,once,.,CASSLAGDGEKLFF,TGTGCCAGCAGTTTGGCAGGGGATGGGGAAAAACTGTTTTTT
16,TRBJ2-1,TRBV6-4,.,.,CASSEGPAGSFNEQFF,TGTGCCAGCAGTGAAGGGCCAGCGGGTAGCTTCAATGAGCAGTTCTTC
13,TRBJ1-6,TRBV9,.,.,CASSVNYNSPLHF,TGTGCCAGCAGCGTTAACTATAATTCACCCCTCCACTTT
16,TRBJ2-7,TRBV7-9,.,TRBD2,CASSPSGGQGYYEQYF,TGTGCCAGCAGCCCAAGCGGGGGCCAAGGGTACTACGAGCAGTACTTC
14,TRBJ1-1,TRBV6-5,.,.,CATHRAGGNTEAFF,TGTGCCACCCACCGGGCGGGGGGGAACACTGAAGCTTTCTTT
14,TRBJ1-2,TRBV4-1,.,.,CASSRQIPDYGYTF,TGCGCCAGCAGCCGACAGATACCGGACTATGGCTACACCTTC
15,TRBJ1-6,TRBV27,.,.,CASSGAGSRGSPLHF,TGTGCCAGCAGTGGCGCGGGGTCACGCGGTTCACCCCTCCACTTT
15,TRBJ1-2,TRBV7-2,.,.,CASTRDQQAIYGYTF,TGTGCCAGCACCCGTGACCAACAGGCGATCTATGGCTACACCTTC
11,TRBJ1-2,TRBV28,.,.,CASSSNLGYTF,TGTGCCAGCAGTTCAAATTTGGGCTACACCTTC
15,TRBJ2-3,TRBV6-2/TRBV6-3,.,.,CASSYRLVNTDTQYF,TGTGCCAGCAGTTACCGTTTAGTCAACACAGATACGCAGTATTTT
11,TRBJ1-1,TRBV12-3/TRBV12-4,.,.,CASSSGAEAFF,TGTGCCAGCTCCTCCGGGGCTGAAGCTTTCTTT
16,TRBJ2-2,TRBV9,.,.,CASNPRPGMSTGELFF,TGTGCCAGCAACCCCCGTCCGGGTATGAGCACCGGGGAGCTGTTTTTT
12,TRBJ2-2,TRBV3-1/TRBV3-2,.,.,CASSPFSGELFF,TGTGCCAGCAGCCCGTTTAGCGGGGAGCTGTTTTTT
15,TRBJ2-3,TRBV14,.,.,CASSQEQRSTDTQYF,TGTGCCAGCAGCCAAGAACAGCGGAGCACAGATACGCAGTATTTT
16,TRBJ1-6,TRBV5-1,.,.,CASSLAFGGRNSPLHF,TGCGCCAGCAGCTTGGCCTTCGGGGGGCGGAATTCACCCCTCCACTTT
13,TRBJ1-1,TRBV6-8,.,.,CASSYEVRTEAFF,TGTGCCAGCAGTTACGAGGTGCGAACTGAAGCTTTCTTT
17,TRBJ1-5,TRBV19,.,TRBD1,CASSIDGGTGGNQPQHF,TGTGCCAGTAGTATAGATGGTGGGACAGGGGGCAATCAGCCCCAGCATTTT
12,TRBJ1-2,TRBV7-7,.,TRBD1,CAVGQGGYGYTF,TGTGCCGTGGGACAGGGGGGCTATGGCTACACCTTC
15,TRBJ2-7,TRBV9,.,TRBD1,CASSLGQEISYEQYF,TGTGCCAGCAGCTTGGGACAGGAGATCTCCTACGAGCAGTACTTC
13,TRBJ1-2,TRBV5-5,.,.,CASSFDLNYGYTF,TGTGCCAGCAGCTTCGACTTAAACTATGGCTACACCTTC
15,TRBJ1-1,TRBV5-4,.,.,CASSLGPTGNTEAFF,TGTGCCAGCAGCTTGGGGCCCACGGGGAACACTGAAGCTTTCTTT
14,TRBJ2-1,TRBV10-1,.,TRBD2,CASGPQREGAEQFF,TGCGCCAGCGGTCCCCAGCGGGAGGGAGCTGAGCAGTTCTTC
17,TRBJ2-1,TRBV27,few,TRBD2,CASSLPIPTSGEREQFF,TGTGCCAGCAGTTTACCCATCCCAACTAGCGGGGAACGTGAGCAGTTCTTC
15,TRBJ1-1,TRBV6-5,.,.,CASIPRRNQNTEAFF,TGTGCCAGCATCCCCCGGCGGAACCAAAACACTGAAGCTTTCTTT
13,TRBJ1-1,TRBV28,.,.,CASNTPSRREAFF,TGTGCCAGCAACACACCTAGTCGGAGGGAAGCTTTCTTT
14,TRBJ1-3,TRBV7-9,.,.,CASSSSSSGNTIYF,TGTGCCAGCAGCTCCTCCAGCTCTGGAAACACCATATATTTT
14,TRBJ1-2,TRBV18,.,.,CASSPRTDNYGYTF,TGTGCCAGCTCCCCAAGGACAGACAACTATGGCTACACCTTC
17,TRBJ2-5,TRBV10-2,.,TRBD2,CASSDLAGRSRGETQYF,TGCGCCAGCAGTGACCTAGCGGGGAGGTCTCGGGGTGAGACCCAGTACTTC
15,TRBJ1-3,TRBV11-2,.,.,CASSRGAPAGNTIYF,TGTGCCAGCAGCCGTGGTGCTCCGGCTGGAAACACCATATATTTT
14,TRBJ1-2,TRBV9,.,TRBD1,CASSPLDRDYGYTF,TGTGCCAGCAGCCCTTTAGACAGGGACTATGGCTACACCTTC
13,TRBJ1-1,TRBV29-1,.,TRBD1,CSVGDRVVAEAFF,TGCAGCGTTGGAGACAGGGTAGTAGCTGAAGCTTTCTTT
14,TRBJ2-7,TRBV24-1,once,TRBD2,CATSGASGTYEQYF,TGTGCCACCAGTGGGGCTAGCGGGACCTACGAGCAGTACTTC
15,TRBJ1-3,TRBV6-5,.,.,CASAGYPLGGNTIYF,TGTGCCAGCGCAGGGTACCCGTTAGGTGGAAACACCATATATTTT
13,TRBJ1-5,TRBV6-1,.,.,CASSDRFNQPQHF,TGTGCCAGCAGTGACCGGTTCAATCAGCCCCAGCATTTT
11,TRBJ1-6,TRBV20-1,.,.,CSAGPGTLDDF,TGCAGTGCCGGTCCCGGGACACTCGATGACTTT
14,TRBJ1-4,TRBV7-9,.,.,CASGGRTTNEKLFF,TGTGCCAGCGGCGGGCGGACAACTAATGAAAAACTGTTTTTT
16,TRBJ1-5,TRBV12-1,.,.,CASRTRDIDSNQPQHF,TGTGCCAGCAGGACACGGGACATCGATAGCAATCAGCCCCAGCATTTT
16,TRBJ1-1,TRBV6-2/TRBV6-3,.,.,CASSYSEAGMNTEAFF,TGTGCCAGCAGTTACTCGGAAGCAGGGATGAACACTGAAGCTTTCTTT
15,TRBJ2-2,TRBV7-7,.,TRBD1,CASSYGQGETGELFF,TGTGCCAGCAGCTACGGACAGGGCGAAACCGGGGAGCTGTTTTTT
16,TRBJ2-3,TRBV5-4,.,TRBD2,CASSLGLAGVGDTQYF,TGTGCCAGCAGCTTGGGACTAGCGGGGGTGGGAGATACGCAGTATTTT
16,TRBJ2-3,TRBV28,.,TRBD2,CASSLKREEGTDTQYF,TGTGCCAGCAGTTTAAAACGGGAGGAGGGCACAGATACGCAGTATTTT